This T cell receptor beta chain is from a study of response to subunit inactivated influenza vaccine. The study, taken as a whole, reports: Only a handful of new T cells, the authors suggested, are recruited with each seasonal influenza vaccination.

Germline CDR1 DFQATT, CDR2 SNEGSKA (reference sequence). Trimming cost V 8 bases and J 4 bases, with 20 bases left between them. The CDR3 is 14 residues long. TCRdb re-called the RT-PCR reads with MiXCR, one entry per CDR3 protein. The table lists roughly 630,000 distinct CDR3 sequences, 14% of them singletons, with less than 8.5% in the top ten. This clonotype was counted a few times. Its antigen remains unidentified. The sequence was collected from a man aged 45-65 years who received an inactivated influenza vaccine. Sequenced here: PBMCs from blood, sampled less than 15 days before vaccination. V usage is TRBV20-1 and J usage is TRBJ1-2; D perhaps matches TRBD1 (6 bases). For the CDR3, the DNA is TGCAGTTCGAAAGGGGGGCCGGGGTTCTATGGCTACACCTTC. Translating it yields CSSKGGPGFYGYTF.